These 6 T cell receptor beta chains share one sample of origin, sequenced in a study of OX40 agonist ivuxolimab in advanced cancers. Library preparation was by the immunoSEQ multiplex PCR assay. TCRdb stores this immuneACCESS table with in-frame sequences only. Part of the clones is absent; in the studies checked, under half of the shortfall reflects unresolved V genes, and no reason is known for the rest. The sample table shows about 77,000 clones, and approximately 94% are seen once. More than 4% of the sample is held by the ten biggest clonotypes. Here the sequenced sample was CD4+ or CD8+ T cells sorted from blood, taken in a trial of the OX40 agonist ivuxolimab. The receptors shown here come from an adult with an advanced solid tumor such as melanoma, head and neck, liver or kidney cancer.

The chain is built from TRBV28 and TRBJ1-4; a possible D gene is TRBD1 (5 bases). This CDR3 region has 18 residues. V gave up 2 bases and J gave up 0 bases, with 16 bases separating them. Germline V gene sequence: CDR1 MDHEN, CDR2 SYDVKM. As DNA, the CDR3 is TGTGCCAGCAGTTTAAGTATAGGGGTAATTTCAACTAATGAAAAACTGTTTTTT. Its translation is CASSLSIGVISTNEKLFF.

The chain joins TRBV10-2 to TRBJ1-2; 9 positions agree with TRBD1. This CDR3 region has 14 residues. The V gene's germline CDR1 is WSHSY and CDR2 SAAADI. V lost 7 bases to trimming and J lost 4 bases; unmatched junction nucleotides: 7. CDR3: CASNRGPPGYGYTF. CDR3 in DNA: TGCGCCAGCAACAGGGGGCCGCCCGGCTATGGCTACACCTTC.

This clone has a single count. The V gene is TRBV28, the J gene TRBJ1-6, with 7 positions matching TRBD1. The J segment lost 5 bases and the V segment lost 6 bases, leaving 4 bases of the junction unmatched. Germline assignment: CDR1 MDHEN and CDR2 SYDVKM. The CDR3 runs 14 residues. Written as DNA, the CDR3 is TGTGCCAGCAGACCTACAGGGGATAATTCACCCCTCCACTTT. It yields the protein CASRPTGDNSPLHF.

This chain joins TRBV5-5 and TRBJ1-1; D gene uncertain. The germline gives CDR1 SGHKS, CDR2 YYEKEE (reference sequence). The V end lost 0 bases, the J end lost 3 bases, and 9 bases lay between the germline ends. The CDR3 is made up of 14 amino acids. This CDR3 reads CASSLVGLHTEAFF. CDR3 sequence (DNA): TGTGCCAGCAGCTTGGTTGGTTTGCACACTGAAGCTTTCTTT.

Regarding this clone: Different DNA sequences within this sample yield the same CDR3. CDR3 DNA: TGTGCCAGCAGCGTAGGTGGACTAGCGGGGACCTACGAGCAGTACTTC. Its protein is CASSVGGLAGTYEQYF. J is TRBJ2-7 and V is TRBV9; 12 nucleotides match TRBD2. CDR3 size: 16 residues. Germline CDR1 SGDLS, CDR2 YYNGEE. V lost 0 bases to trimming and J lost 2 bases; unmatched junction nucleotides: 3.

The chain couples TRBV6-5 to TRBJ1-1; D is uncertain. V was clipped by 0 bases and J by 0 bases, with 8 bases between them. CDR1 is MNHEY, CDR2 SVGAGI, per germline. The CDR3 length is 15 residues. The CDR3 DNA reads TGTGCCAGCAGTTACTCTTGGGCGGTGAACACTGAAGCTTTCTTT. It is translated as CASSYSWAVNTEAFF.